This TCR beta chain was sequenced in a study of beta chain features in type 1 diabetes. Purity (above 98%) was reached by all sorted populations. The study reverse transcribed the entire isolated RNA, so it sequenced expressed TCRB transcripts. Profiled with immunoSEQ multiplex PCR; TCRdb holds only in-frame clones, not every one. The sample records about 900,000 clones, roughly 17% being singletons. General observations from the study: High-TCR-expressing cells could be over-represented by cDNA sequencing. The naive, central memory and Treg TCRB repertoires showed an apparent similarity that was greater among patients than among healthy donors. All four CD4+ subsets from Type 1 diabetes patients carried moderately but significantly shorter TCRB CDR3s.

To note about this clone: Its target is unknown.

The source of this sequence is a woman under 30 in good health. What was sequenced was naive CD4+ T cells from blood.

This CDR3 reads CASKKLGVSGETQYF. The CDR3 DNA is TGTGCCAGCAAAAAGTTGGGGGTTTCGGGAGAGACCCAGTACTTC. The chain joins TRBV28 to TRBJ2-5; tentatively, D is TRBD1 or TRBD2 (5 bases each). Looked up from germline, CDR1 is MDHEN and CDR2 is SYDVKM. V dropped 7 bases and J dropped 4 bases, with 19 bases sitting between them. CDR3 size: 15 residues.